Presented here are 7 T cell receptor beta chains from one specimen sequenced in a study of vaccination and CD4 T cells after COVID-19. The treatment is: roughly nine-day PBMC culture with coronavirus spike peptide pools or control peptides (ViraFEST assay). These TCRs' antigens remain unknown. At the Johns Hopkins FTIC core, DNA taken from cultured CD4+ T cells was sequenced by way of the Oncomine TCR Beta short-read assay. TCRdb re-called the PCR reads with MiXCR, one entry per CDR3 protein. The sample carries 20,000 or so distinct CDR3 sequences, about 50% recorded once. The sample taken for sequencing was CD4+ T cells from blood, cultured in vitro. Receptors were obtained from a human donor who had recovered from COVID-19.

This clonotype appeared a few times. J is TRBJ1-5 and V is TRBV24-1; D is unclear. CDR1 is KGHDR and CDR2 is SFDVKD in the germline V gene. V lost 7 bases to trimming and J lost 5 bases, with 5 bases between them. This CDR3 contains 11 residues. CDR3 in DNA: TGTGCCACCAGACGACATCAGCCCCAGCATTTT. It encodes CATRRHQPQHF.

CDR3 DNA: TGTGCCTGGAGCCCGATGCGGGAGACCCAGTACTTC. It yields the protein CAWSPMRETQYF. The gene calls are TRBV30 and TRBJ2-5; D is undetermined. There are 12 residues in the CDR3. V lost 3 bases to trimming and J lost 5 bases, with 10 bases between them. Germline CDR1 is GTSNPN and CDR2 is SVGIG (reference sequence).

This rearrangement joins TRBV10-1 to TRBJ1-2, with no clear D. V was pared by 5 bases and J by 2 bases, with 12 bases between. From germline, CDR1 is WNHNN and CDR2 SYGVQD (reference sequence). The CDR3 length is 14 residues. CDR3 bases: TGCGCCAGCAGTACGGCGGGGTTCAACTATGGCTACACCTTC. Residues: CASSTAGFNYGYTF.

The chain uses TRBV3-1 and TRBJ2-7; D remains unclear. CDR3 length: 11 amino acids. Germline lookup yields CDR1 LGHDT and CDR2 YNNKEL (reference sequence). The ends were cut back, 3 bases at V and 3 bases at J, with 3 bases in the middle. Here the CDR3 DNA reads TGTGCCAGCAGCCACATCTACGAGCAGTACTTC. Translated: CASSHIYEQYF.

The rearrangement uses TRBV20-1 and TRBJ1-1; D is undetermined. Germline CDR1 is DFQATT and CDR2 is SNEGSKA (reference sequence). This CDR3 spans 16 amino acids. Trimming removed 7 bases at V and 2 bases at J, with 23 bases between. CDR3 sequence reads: CSVWNPQHGPNTEAFF. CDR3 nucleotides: TGCAGTGTATGGAACCCCCAACACGGTCCCAACACTGAAGCTTTCTTT.

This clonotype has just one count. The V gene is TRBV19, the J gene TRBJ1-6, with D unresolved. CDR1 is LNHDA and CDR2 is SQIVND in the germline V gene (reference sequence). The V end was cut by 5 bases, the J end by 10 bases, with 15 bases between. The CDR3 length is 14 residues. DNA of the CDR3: TGTGCCAGTAGTTCCGTCGGAGGAAACTCACCCCTCCACTTT. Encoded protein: CASSSVGGNSPLHF.

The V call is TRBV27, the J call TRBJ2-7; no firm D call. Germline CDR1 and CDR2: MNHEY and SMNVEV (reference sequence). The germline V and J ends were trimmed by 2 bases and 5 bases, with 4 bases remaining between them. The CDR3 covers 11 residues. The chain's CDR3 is CASSLTHEQYF. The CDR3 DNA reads TGTGCCAGCAGTTTAACCCACGAGCAGTACTTC.